Only a few counts were recorded for the clone carrying this T cell receptor beta chain. The CDR3 sequence is 13 residues long. Germline values: CDR1 LNHDA, CDR2 SQIVND (reference sequence). V gave up 5 bases and J gave up 9 bases, with 14 bases separating them. There were TCR beta CDR3 regions amplified from RNA transcripts. When the TCR CDR3 underwent first-round RT-PCR, the HTBI primer set was used. TCRdb reanalysed the multiplex PCR reads using MiXCR and keeps one entry per CDR3 protein. Of 490,000 or so distinct CDR3 sequences listed, about 16% were seen once; the top ten hold approximately 30%. The data originate from a study of T cells in Graves' hyperthyroidism and ophthalmopathy. Duration under 3 months, a NOSPECS grade of at least 4, and a Clinical Activity Score of at least 3 characterized the ophthalmopathy patients. Criteria for exclusion of patients were uncontrolled infection, other autoimmune disease, pregnancy or lactation.

J is TRBJ2-1 and V is TRBV19; unclear D gene. Sequencing was carried out using blood. The sequence was collected from a woman aged 25 to 45 with Graves' ophthalmopathy. CDR3 protein: CASSSYGLGEQFF. The CDR3 bases are TGTGCCAGTAGTTCGTATGGCTTGGGTGAGCAGTTCTTC.